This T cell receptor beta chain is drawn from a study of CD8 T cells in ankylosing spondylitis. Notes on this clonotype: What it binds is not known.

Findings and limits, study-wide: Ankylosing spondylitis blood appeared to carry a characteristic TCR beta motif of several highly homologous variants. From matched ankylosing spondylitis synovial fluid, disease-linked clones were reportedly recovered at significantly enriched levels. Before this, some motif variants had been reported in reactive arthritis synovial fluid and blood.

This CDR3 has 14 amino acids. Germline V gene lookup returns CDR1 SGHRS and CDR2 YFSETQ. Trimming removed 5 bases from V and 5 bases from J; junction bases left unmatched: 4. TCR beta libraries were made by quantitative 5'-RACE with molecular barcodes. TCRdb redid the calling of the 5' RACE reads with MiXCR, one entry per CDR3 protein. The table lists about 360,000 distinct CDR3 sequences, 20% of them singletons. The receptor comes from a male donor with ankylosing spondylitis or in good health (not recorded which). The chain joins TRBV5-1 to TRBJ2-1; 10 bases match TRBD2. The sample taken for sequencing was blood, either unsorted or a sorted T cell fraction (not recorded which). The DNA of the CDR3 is TGCGCCAGCAGATGGACTAGCGGTGACAATGAGCAGTTCTTC. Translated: CASRWTSGDNEQFF.